These 12 T cell receptor beta chains were sequenced from one sample in a study of T cells in tumors after PD-1 blockade. Generated by immunoSEQ multiplex PCR, the TCRdb table keeps only in-frame clones and is missing some. The table includes 60,000 to 65,000 clones, 74% detected once. The source was PBMCs, collected after anti-PD-1 treatment. The receptors stem from a human donor with basal cell carcinoma.

The chain couples TRBV19 to TRBJ1-1; D might be TRBD1 (5 bases). CDR1 is LNHDA, CDR2 SQIVND, per germline (reference sequence). The CDR3 runs 15 residues. Trimming removed 3 bases at V and 3 bases at J, with 14 bases between. In DNA, the CDR3 is TGTGCCAGTAGTATCCAGGGAGCGTTGCACACTGAAGCTTTCTTT. It is translated as CASSIQGALHTEAFF.

The chain combines TRBV6-6 with TRBJ2-1; D uncertain. CDR3 length: 14 residues. Germline values: CDR1 MNHNY, CDR2 SVGAGI (reference sequence). V was shortened by 0 bases and J by 7 bases, with 10 bases between the two germline ends. As DNA, the CDR3 is TGTGCCAGCAGTTACTCGATCGACCTGAATGAGCAGTTCTTC. This gives the protein CASSYSIDLNEQFF.

This chain joins TRBV6-5 and TRBJ1-5, with D possibly matching TRBD1 (6 bases). Trimming left V 5 bases short and J 3 bases short, with 11 bases between. The germline CDR1 and CDR2 sequences are MNHEY and SVGAGI. The CDR3 runs 14 residues. CDR3 bases: TGTGCCAGCAGTCCGGGGACACACAATCAGCCCCAGCATTTT. Translation gives CASSPGTHNQPQHF.

The chain links TRBV30 to TRBJ2-7; the match to TRBD1 covers 10 bases. The junction had 3 bases not matched to a gene; V was cut back by 1 base and J by 0 bases. This CDR3 contains 15 residues. Germline assignment: CDR1 GTSNPN and CDR2 SVGIG (reference sequence). The CDR3 nucleotides read TGTGCCTGGAGTGAGGGGACAGGGGACTCCTACGAGCAGTACTTC. It yields the protein CAWSEGTGDSYEQYF.

The rearrangement joins TRBV19 to TRBJ1-2, with 12 bases matching TRBD1. The germline CDR1 and CDR2 sequences are LNHDA and SQIVND (reference sequence). This CDR3 region has 17 residues. The J segment lost 7 bases and the V segment lost 4 bases, leaving 13 bases of the junction unmatched. The CDR3 reads CASSTPGQGARSFGYTF. In DNA form, the CDR3 reads TGTGCCAGTAGTACACCGGGACAGGGGGCGCGATCTTTTGGCTACACCTTC.

The table lists this clone with a few counts. CDR3 DNA sequence: TGTGCCAGCAGCTTGAGGGACAGGGGAGCCAATGAGCAGTTCTTC. Residues: CASSLRDRGANEQFF. The chain joins TRBV5-4 to TRBJ2-1, with 10 bases lining up with TRBD1. This CDR3 is 15 amino acids long. The V and J ends lost 1 base and 6 bases, in that order; junction bases with no gene match: 4. CDR1 and CDR2 (germline): SGHNT, YYREEE (reference sequence).

In nucleotides, the CDR3 is TGTGCCACCAGCACCGGGACCGCGGAGATCTCTGGGGCCAACGTCCTGACTTTC. It encodes CATSTGTAEISGANVLTF. The V and J genes are TRBV15 and TRBJ2-6; D may match TRBD1 or TRBD2 (5 bases each). The length of the CDR3 is 18 residues. Germline assignment: CDR1 LNHNV and CDR2 YYDKDF (reference sequence). V lost 4 bases and J lost 0, with 16 bases in between.

This clone showed up just a few times. This sequence joins TRBV6-5 and TRBJ1-1; no clear D. V lost 0 bases to trimming and J lost 1 base, with 6 bases between them. The V gene's germline CDR1 is MNHEY and CDR2 SVGAGI. The CDR3 is 14 residues long. DNA for the CDR3: TGTGCCAGCAGTTACTCGGATCAGAACACTGAAGCTTTCTTT. As protein: CASSYSDQNTEAFF.

The genes are TRBV5-5 and TRBJ1-5; 8 bases agree with TRBD1. V was pared by 3 bases and J by 6 bases, with 5 bases of the junction left unmatched. CDR1 SGHKS and CDR2 YYEKEE come from the germline V gene (reference sequence). The CDR3 contains 14 residues. CDR3 DNA sequence: TGTGCCAGCAGCTCCACAGGGGGGGGTCAGCCCCAGCATTTT. This translates into CASSSTGGGQPQHF.

The chain recombines TRBV10-2 with TRBJ2-2; maybe TRBD1 (6 bases). V lost 9 bases to trimming and J lost 0 bases, with 11 bases between them. CDR1 and CDR2 from the germline V gene are WSHSY and SAAADI. This CDR3 region has 14 residues. CDR3 protein: CASRRTANTGELFF. In nucleotides, the CDR3 is TGCGCCAGTCGGCGGACAGCGAACACCGGGGAGCTGTTTTTT.

This clone came up a few times. The chain uses TRBV2 and TRBJ2-7; 8 nucleotides match TRBD2. Trimming cost V 9 bases and J 0 bases; bases outside gene matches: 4. The CDR3 is made up of 13 amino acids. CDR1 and CDR2 (germline): SNHLY, FYNNEI. The CDR3 nucleotides are TGTGCCAGTGAGGCGGGGGGCTCCTACGAGCAGTACTTC. Translating gives CASEAGGSYEQYF.

The rearrangement links TRBV3-1 (or the pseudogene TRBV3-2) to TRBJ1-2, with TRBD1 identical over 9 bases. V lost 4 bases to trimming and J lost 6 bases; unmatched junction nucleotides: 6. The germline CDR1 and CDR2 sequences are LGHDT and YNNKEL (reference sequence). This CDR3 is built from 14 residues. The CDR3 sequence: CASSPRTGANGYTF. The CDR3, as DNA: TGTGCCAGCAGCCCGCGGACAGGGGCGAATGGCTACACCTTC.